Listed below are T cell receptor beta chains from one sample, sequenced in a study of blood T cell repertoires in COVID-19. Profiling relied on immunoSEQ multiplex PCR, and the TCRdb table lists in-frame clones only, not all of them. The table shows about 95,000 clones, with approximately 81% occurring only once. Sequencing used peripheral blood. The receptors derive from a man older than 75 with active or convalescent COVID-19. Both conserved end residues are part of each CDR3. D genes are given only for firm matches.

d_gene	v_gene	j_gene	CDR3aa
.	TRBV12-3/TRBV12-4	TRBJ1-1	CASRTEAVEAFF
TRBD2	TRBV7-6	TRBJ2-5	CASSPTSGGAGETQYF
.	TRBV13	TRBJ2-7	CASSLAGEQYF
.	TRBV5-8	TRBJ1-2	CASSLAAGTNYGYTF
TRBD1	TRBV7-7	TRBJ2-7	CASSLARDSPGQGYEQYF
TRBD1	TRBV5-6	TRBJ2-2	CASSLGDRVTGELFF
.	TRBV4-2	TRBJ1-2	CASSQGEGSENYGYTF
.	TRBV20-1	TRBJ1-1	CSARAGGTTEAFF
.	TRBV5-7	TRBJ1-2	CASSLDTGFYGYTF
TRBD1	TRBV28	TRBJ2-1	CASSPTGGTYNEQFF
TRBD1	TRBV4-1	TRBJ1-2	CASSRGTGSYTF
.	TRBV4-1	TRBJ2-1	CASSQVNMVSYNEQFF
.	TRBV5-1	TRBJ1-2	CASSFSPDRNYGYTF
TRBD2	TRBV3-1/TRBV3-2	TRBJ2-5	CASSRPGGGSETQYF
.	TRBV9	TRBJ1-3	CASSVGLFSGNTIYF
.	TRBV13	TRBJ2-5	CASSRVSAETQYF
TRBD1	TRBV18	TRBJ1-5	CASSTTGDSNQPQHF
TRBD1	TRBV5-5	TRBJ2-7	CASSLVGSGQGVDEQYF
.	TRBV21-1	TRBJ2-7	CASDRGAYEQYF
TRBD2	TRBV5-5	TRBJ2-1	CASSLVGAGAYNEQFF
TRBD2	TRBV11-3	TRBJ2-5	CASSVSSGGAGETQYF
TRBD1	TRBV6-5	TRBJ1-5	CASSTDRGRNQPQHF
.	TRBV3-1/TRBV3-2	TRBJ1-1	CASSQGRVRTEAFF
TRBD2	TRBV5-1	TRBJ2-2	CASRSLAGGTGELFF
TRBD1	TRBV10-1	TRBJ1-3	CASEDRGPSGNTIYF
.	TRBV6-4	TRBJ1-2	CASSDSSGGYTF
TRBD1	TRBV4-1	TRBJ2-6	CASSQDGQGADGANVLTF
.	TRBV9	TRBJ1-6	CASSIKGGAASPLHF
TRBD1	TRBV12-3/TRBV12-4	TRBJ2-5	CASSIQGAETQYF
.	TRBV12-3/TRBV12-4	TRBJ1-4	CASTFGGEEKLFF
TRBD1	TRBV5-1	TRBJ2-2	CASSLGVTGTGGTGELFF
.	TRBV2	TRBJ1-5	CASSEEGVQPQHF
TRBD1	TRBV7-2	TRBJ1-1	CASSSGTGRGAFF
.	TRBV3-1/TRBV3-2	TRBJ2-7	CASSQAGDQAYEQYF
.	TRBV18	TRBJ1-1	CASSPATDRLNTEAFF
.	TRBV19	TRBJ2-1	CASSIEGASYNEQFF
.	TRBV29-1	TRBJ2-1	CSVESDPGNEQFF
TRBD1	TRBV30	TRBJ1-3	CAWSTSGGKMNTIYF
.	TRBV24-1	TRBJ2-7	CATSDSFYEQYF
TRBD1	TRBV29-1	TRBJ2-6	CSVRTGAGANVLTF
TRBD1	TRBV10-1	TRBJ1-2	CASNDRDETTNYGYTF
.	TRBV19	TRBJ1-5	CATSRGRGNINQPQHF
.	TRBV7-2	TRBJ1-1	CASSLATAGAFVNTEAFF
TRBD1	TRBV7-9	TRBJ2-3	CASSSGQGGDTQYF
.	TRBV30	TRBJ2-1	CAWSVRTQQFF
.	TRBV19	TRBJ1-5	CASSIDREGSAHGEPQHF
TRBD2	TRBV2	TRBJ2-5	CASSPPKAGVETQYF